A selection of T cell receptor beta chains follows, all from one sample in a study of beta chain features in type 1 diabetes. Using immunoSEQ multiplex PCR, the repertoire was profiled, and TCRdb retains in-frame clones only, with some absent. The top ten hold about 0.097% of the sample, which has over 500,000 clones, roughly 15% seen once. The source material was naive CD4+ T cells from blood. The receptors shown here come from a man aged 18-30 years in good health. CDR3s include the opening cysteine and the closing phenylalanine or tryptophan. The order of the fields is clone size, D gene, V gene, J gene, CDR3 DNA, CDR3 protein. D genes are given only for firm matches. Size is omitted from some rows. Given values are once, few, many or a class for expanded clones.

>.|.|TRBV25-1|TRBJ1-4
TGTGCCAGCAGTTCTCTGGGTGTTTCAACTAATGAAAAACTGTTTTTT
CASSSLGVSTNEKLFF
>.|.|TRBV25-1|TRBJ1-4
TGTGCCAGCAATTCATGGGGCCCAACTAATGAAAAACTGTTTTTT
CASNSWGPTNEKLFF
>few|.|TRBV7-2|TRBJ1-5
TGTGCCAGCAGCTTAGGGAGGTTGCAGCCCCAGCATTTT
CASSLGRLQPQHF
>.|TRBD2|TRBV14|TRBJ2-7
TGTGCCAGCAGCCAAGTAGCGGGAGGGACGCCACGTGAGCAGTACTTC
CASSQVAGGTPREQYF
>.|TRBD1|TRBV4-1|TRBJ1-2
TGCGCCAGCAGCCAAGGGGACAGACACTATGGCTACACCTTC
CASSQGDRHYGYTF
>.|.|TRBV7-2|TRBJ2-1
TGTGCCAGCAGCAAAAACACACAGGGAGCCTCGTTCTTC
CASSKNTQGASFF
>.|.|TRBV9|TRBJ1-1
TGTGCCAGCAGCGTAGTAGGGGGGGTAGCTTTCTTT
CASSVVGGVAFF
>.|.|TRBV23-1|TRBJ2-7
TGCGCCAGCAGCCCACCGAAGGACCGAGCCTACGAGCAGTACTTC
CASSPPKDRAYEQYF
>many|.|TRBV28|TRBJ2-4
TGTGCCAGCAGCCTAATGGCGAACATTCAGTACTTC
CASSLMANIQYF
>.|TRBD1|TRBV18|TRBJ2-2
TGTGCCAGCTCGCCGGGACAGGGGAACACCGGGGAGCTGTTTTTT
CASSPGQGNTGELFF
>few|.|TRBV7-2|TRBJ2-7
TGTGCCAGCACCCTTGGGTCCTACGAGCAGTACTTC
CASTLGSYEQYF
>few|.|TRBV7-9|TRBJ1-1
TGTGCCAGCAGCTTACGGTCAGGGCGGAACACTGAAGCTTTCTTT
CASSLRSGRNTEAFF
>.|.|TRBV9|TRBJ1-3
TGTGCCAGCAGCGTAGACGGGATTGGAAACACCATATATTTT
CASSVDGIGNTIYF
>.|.|TRBV5-6|TRBJ1-5
TGTGCCAGCAGCTTCGGACCGACAGGCCCCAATCAGCCCCAGCATTTT
CASSFGPTGPNQPQHF
>.|.|TRBV9|TRBJ1-1
TGTGCCAGCAGCCCGAGGGGGGCAGAGAACACTGAAGCTTTCTTT
CASSPRGAENTEAFF
>.|.|TRBV5-4|TRBJ2-5
TGTGCCAGCAGCCGTGTCGTAGGAGACCAAGAGACCCAGTACTTC
CASSRVVGDQETQYF
>.|TRBD2|TRBV9|TRBJ2-3
TGTGCCAGCAGCGTACTGGGATTCGGAATAGCGGGAGATGGTCGCACAGATACGCAGTATTTT
CASSVLGFGIAGDGRTDTQYF
>.|TRBD1|TRBV5-1|TRBJ2-7
TGCGCCAGCAGACCCGGGACAGGGGATGCCGAGCAGTACTTC
CASRPGTGDAEQYF
>.|TRBD1|TRBV7-3|TRBJ1-1
TGTGCCAGCAGCTTGGGACAGGGGAACACTGAAGCTTTCTTT
CASSLGQGNTEAFF
>.|TRBD1|TRBV19|TRBJ2-1
TGTGCCAGTAGTATAGTAACAGGGGAAGTCTACAATGAGCAGTTCTTC
CASSIVTGEVYNEQFF
>few|.|TRBV19|TRBJ2-3
TGTGCCAGTAGCCTATCAGGGACTGTGGATACGCAGTATTTT
CASSLSGTVDTQYF
>few|.|TRBV20-1|TRBJ2-7
TGCAGTGCTAGAGCGTACGAGCAGTACTTC
CSARAYEQYF